Sequencing of this T cell receptor (beta chain) was carried out in a study of T cell responses to AZD1222 COVID-19 vaccine (dated by TCRdb to about 2021). Looking at the study overall: Because spike-specific TCR depth and breadth did not differ between the two schedules, AZD1222 recipients who got a second dose at roughly 4 weeks were pooled with those who got a second dose at roughly 12 weeks. A total of 233 trial participants underwent TCR sequencing, of whom 207 had received two doses of AZD1222 and about 26 had received two doses of the MenACWY control vaccine. Trial participants were enrolled by age into subgroups of 18-55, 56-69 and 70-plus years, and approximately 150, 30 and 60 TCR-sequenced participants, respectively, were included in these subgroups. The study at large found these results: Conclusions about previously exposed vaccinees are limited because only five to seven AZD1222 recipients were SARS-CoV-2 seropositive at baseline. After two AZD1222 doses, spike-specific TCR breadth and depth were significantly higher than at day 0 and than in MenACWY recipients. Reportedly, close to half of the unique spike-specific TCRs recognized epitopes lying outside the regions that are mutated in the B.1.351 and B.1.1.7 variants. CD4 TCRs associated with the vaccine covered the entire spike protein, and the dominant responses were in regions 160-218 and 743-854. Participants were mostly white British and included more females than males, and it was suggested by the authors that clonal diversity may have been underestimated. In the small 56-69-year group, the increase in depth fell short of significance, most likely because of low power. No day 14 peak-response samples were available, so repertoires were characterized only after the peak T cell response.

Taken from the germline V gene, the CDR1 and CDR2 loops are MGHDK and SYGVNS. Ends trimmed: V by 6 bases, J by 1 base; bases unmatched to a gene: 0. Its CDR3 holds 14 amino acids, cysteine through phenylalanine. Of the read, only the CDR3 DNA is kept; its 42 bases are in frame from base 1. The CDR3 regions of human TCRbeta chains were subjected to immunosequencing. In the authors' own workflow: TCRs in the repertoires were matched against a reference library of SARS-CoV-2-specific TCRs that had been generated with the MIRA antigen-specificity platform. Breadth was defined as the fraction of unique TCRs that were SARS-CoV-2-associated. Depth was defined as the fraction of total T cells that were SARS-CoV-2-associated. Using the MIRA data, each spike-specific TCR was assigned both to the spike region to which the TCR was reactive and to a CD4 or CD8 class. Log10-transformed breadth and depth values were compared by one-way ANOVA with Sidak's multiple comparisons tests. The clones in this table, taken by TCRdb from immuneACCESS, are in-frame only. Not every clone is retained; where verified, under half of the shortfall comes from an unresolved V gene, and the cause of the rest is unknown. V, J and clone size are taken as reported in that table, and D and trimming were inferred from the DNA itself. Here the sample has 150,000 to 200,000 clones; 90% to 95% occur a single time. The biggest ten clones account for approximately 0.88% of the sample.

In regard to this clone: Its antigen remains unidentified. Base qualities are not at hand, and no much larger clone is one base apart.

Explained via the paper, the time point label denotes: baseline before first vaccination. The vaccinee samples were drawn from two UK trials, COV001 and COV002, one of which was a single-blind randomized controlled phase 2/3 trial testing AZD1222 (ChAdOx1 nCoV-19) in healthy adults. For TCRbeta chain sequencing, PBMC samples were collected from trial participants at day 0 and at day 28 after the second dose. Sample: peripheral blood, taken on day 0 of AZD1222 vaccination. The clonotype comes from an adult in good health. This receptor chain uses TRBV25-1 and TRBJ1-3; 10 junctional bases match TRBD1. The DNA is as follows: TGTGCCAGCAGGGACAGGGGGTCTGGAAACACCATATATTTT. Translation gives CASRDRGSGNTIYF.